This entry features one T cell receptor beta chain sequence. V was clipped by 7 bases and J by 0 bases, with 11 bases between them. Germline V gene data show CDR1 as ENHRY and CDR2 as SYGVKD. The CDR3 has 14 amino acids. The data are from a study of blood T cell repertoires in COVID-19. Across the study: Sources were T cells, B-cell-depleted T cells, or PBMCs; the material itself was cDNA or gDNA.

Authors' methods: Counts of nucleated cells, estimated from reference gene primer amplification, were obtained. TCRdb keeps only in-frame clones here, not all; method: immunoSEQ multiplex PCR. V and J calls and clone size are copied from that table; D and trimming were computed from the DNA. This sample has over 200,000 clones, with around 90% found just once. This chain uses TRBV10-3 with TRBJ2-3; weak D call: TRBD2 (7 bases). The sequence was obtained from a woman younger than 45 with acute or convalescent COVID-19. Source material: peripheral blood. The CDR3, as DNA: TGTGCCATCAAGGGGGGGCCGAGCACAGATACGCAGTATTTT. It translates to CAIKGGPSTDTQYF.